Listed here are 32 T cell receptor beta chains from one sample, sequenced in a study of cytomegalovirus exposure and HLA in healthy donors. The assay was immunoSEQ multiplex PCR, and TCRdb's table has in-frame clones only and misses some. The sample holds about 130,000 clones; approximately 92% are singletons and the top ten take more than 1%. Sequences were obtained from PBMCs. Receptors originate from a woman in her late teens or twenties in good health and CMV-seronegative.

This rearrangement joins TRBV11-1 to TRBJ2-2; TRBD2 is a possible D gene (5 bases). V lost 4 bases, J lost 7 bases, and 7 bases lay in between. CDR1 is SGHAT, CDR2 FQDESV, per germline (reference sequence). The CDR3 totals 12 residues. CDR3 amino acids: CASSSRGGELFF. The CDR3 nucleotides are TGTGCCAGCAGCTCTCGGGGCGGGGAGCTGTTTTTT. Variable domain in full (rest from reference TRBV11-1 and TRBJ2-2): EAEVAQSPRYKITEKSQAVAFWCDPISGHATLYWYRQILGQGPELLVQFQDESVVDDSQLPKDRFSAERLKGVDSTLKIQPAELGDSAMYLCASSSRGGELFFGEGSRLTVL.

This chain links TRBV11-3 with TRBJ2-3; 7 bases line up with TRBD2. Trimming cost V 1 base and J 6 bases; bases outside gene matches: 7. Germline CDR1 and CDR2: SGHNT and YENEEA. The CDR3 runs to 15 residues. In DNA form, the CDR3 reads TGTGCCAGCAGCTTAGCGGGGACTACAGCGGATACGCAGTATTTT. It specifies CASSLAGTTADTQYF.

V gene TRBV7-9 combines with J gene TRBJ2-7; D unclear. This CDR3 is built from 16 residues. Germline V gene data show CDR1 as SEHNR and CDR2 as FQNEAQ (reference sequence). V was pared by 1 base and J by 6 bases, with 19 bases between. The CDR3 bases are TGTGCCAGCAGCTTAGAGGTTGGGCCAATGGTCCTCGAGCAGTACTTC. Translation: CASSLEVGPMVLEQYF.

This rearrangement joins TRBV5-6 to TRBJ2-2; no reliable D call. CDR1 is SGHDT and CDR2 is YYEEEE in the germline V gene. This CDR3 has 13 residues. V lost 1 base and J lost 6, with 7 bases in between. DNA of the CDR3: TGTGCCAGCAGCTTGATGTCTGCCGGGGAGCTGTTTTTT. It encodes CASSLMSAGELFF.

The rearrangement links TRBV6-1 to TRBJ2-4, with a possible D match to TRBD2 (7 bases). Trimming pared 8 bases from V and 7 bases from J, leaving 15 bases between. Looked up from germline, CDR1 is MNHNS and CDR2 is SASEGT. The CDR3 extends over 13 amino acids. The CDR3 region has the DNA TGTGCCAGCCGGGGGGCCGGGCCCAACATTCAGTACTTC. Translation: CASRGAGPNIQYF.

This clone was picked up one time. V and J are TRBV6-4 and TRBJ2-5; 11 positions match TRBD2. This CDR3 spans 15 amino acids. V shed 2 bases, J shed 2 bases, and the junction held 1 base outside the gene matches. Germline loops: CDR1 MRHNA, CDR2 SNTAGT. In DNA form, the CDR3 reads TGTGCCAGCAGTGACGTAGCGGGGGGGCAAGAGACCCAGTACTTC. It codes for CASSDVAGGQETQYF.

The V and J genes are TRBV9 and TRBJ2-5; 10 bases are shared with TRBD2. J was trimmed by 4 bases and V by 7 bases; bases with no gene match: 13. This CDR3 region has 16 residues. The germline gives CDR1 SGDLS, CDR2 YYNGEE. The CDR3 reads CASVRGSGGSGETQYF. CDR3 DNA: TGTGCCAGCGTCAGGGGTAGCGGGGGGTCGGGAGAGACCCAGTACTTC.

The chain couples TRBV5-1 to TRBJ2-1; 13 positions agree with TRBD2. V gave up 4 bases and J gave up 9 bases; unmatched junction bases: 7. The CDR3 extends over 15 amino acids. Germline lookup yields CDR1 SGHRS and CDR2 YFSETQ. CDR3 nucleotides: TGCGCCAGCAGCCCCACTAGCGGGGGGGCAGGTGAGCAGTTCTTC. Residues: CASSPTSGGAGEQFF.

This clone was found once. Other nucleotide sequences in the sample specify the same CDR3. The V and J genes are TRBV6-5 and TRBJ2-7, with D maybe TRBD1 (5 bases). V was shortened by 7 bases and J by 3 bases, with 7 bases between the two germline ends. The CDR3 has 11 residues. Germline V gene lookup returns CDR1 MNHEY and CDR2 SVGAGI. The chain's CDR3 is CASTQGYEQYF. CDR3 nucleotides: TGTGCCAGCACCCAGGGCTACGAGCAGTACTTC.

This clone was recorded a few times. The chain is built from TRBV19 and TRBJ2-2, with D possibly matching TRBD2 (5 bases). The CDR3 contains 13 residues. Germline CDR1 LNHDA, CDR2 SQIVND (reference sequence). V lost 4 bases, J lost 6 bases, and 9 bases lay in between. The CDR3 DNA reads as TGTGCCAGTAGTAGCGGGCCAGCCGGGGAGCTGTTTTTT. Translated, it gives CASSSGPAGELFF.

This sequence joins TRBV7-2 and TRBJ2-3, with no clear D. The CDR3 consists of 13 residues. V lost 2 bases and J 4 bases, leaving 7 bases between the germline ends. Germline lookup yields CDR1 SGHTA and CDR2 FQGNSA. CDR3 protein: CASSLLGSDTQYF. CDR3 sequence (DNA): TGTGCCAGCAGCTTACTAGGTTCAGATACGCAGTATTTT.

The chain carries TRBV29-1 and TRBJ2-2; possible D gene TRBD2, 6 bases. The CDR3 is 14 residues long. Germline V lookup: CDR1 SQVTM, CDR2 ANQGSEA. The V end lost 4 bases, the J end lost 6 bases, and 15 bases lay between the germline ends. The CDR3 loop reads CSVGASGEAGELFF. CDR3 DNA: TGCAGCGTTGGTGCATCGGGGGAGGCCGGGGAGCTGTTTTTT.

The chain links TRBV4-2 to TRBJ1-2; tentative D call: TRBD1 (6 bases). The V end was cut by 3 bases, the J end by 8 bases, with 22 bases between. Germline CDR1 and CDR2: LGHNA and YNFKEQ. The CDR3 spans 16 residues. CDR3 in DNA: TGTGCCAGCAGCCATGACTCAGTAACAGGGAGGGAGGGCTACACCTTC. It translates to CASSHDSVTGREGYTF.

The chain combines TRBV5-1 with TRBJ2-5; 10 bases map to TRBD2. Germline V gene lookup returns CDR1 SGHRS and CDR2 YFSETQ. This CDR3 is 16 amino acids long. V dropped 3 bases and J dropped 2; count of bases not matched to a gene: 7. Here the CDR3 DNA reads TGCGCCAGCAGCTCCGGGGCTAGCGGGGGACAAGAGACCCAGTACTTC. It encodes CASSSGASGGQETQYF.

The J gene is TRBJ1-1, the V gene TRBV29-1, with D possibly TRBD1 on 6 matching bases. Germline assignment: CDR1 SQVTM and CDR2 ANQGSEA. This CDR3 spans 16 amino acids. The V and J ends lost 1 base and 11 bases respectively, with 26 bases between them. CDR3 bases: TGCAGCGTTGAAGGTTGGCGGGGGCCCGACGACCCTCGGGCTTTCTTT. This codes for CSVEGWRGPDDPRAFF.

This chain links TRBV7-9 with TRBJ2-7; TRBD2 matches at 9 bases. The CDR3 spans 16 residues. Germline V CDR1 and CDR2: SEHNR, FQNEAQ (reference sequence). V lost 1 base and J lost 9; bases outside the gene matches: 13. CDR3 nucleotide sequence: TGTGCCAGCAGCTTAGGGAGCGGGGGGCCTGGATCGGCGCAGTACTTC. Its translation: CASSLGSGGPGSAQYF.

The CDR3 DNA reads TGTGCCAGCAGTGAGAGTTTCTATGAGCAGTTCTTC. It codes for CASSESFYEQFF. The chain carries TRBV6-1 and TRBJ2-1, with D uncertain. Deletions cut 3 bases from V and 8 bases from J, with 8 bases between. Germline CDR1 is MNHNS and CDR2 is SASEGT. CDR3 length: 12 residues.

This chain uses TRBV6-6 with TRBJ1-2; D is perhaps TRBD1 (5 bases). The germline V gene encodes CDR1 MNHNY and CDR2 SVGAGI (reference sequence). V dropped 4 bases and J dropped 2 bases, with 14 bases sitting between them. The CDR3 is 15 residues long. CDR3 amino acids: CASSSPQAINYGYTF. For the CDR3, the DNA is TGTGCCAGCAGTTCGCCACAGGCGATAAACTATGGCTACACCTTC.

The genes are TRBV27 and TRBJ2-2, with a weak D call TRBD2 (5 bases). CDR1 and CDR2 from the germline V gene are MNHEY and SMNVEV (reference sequence). Deletions cut 5 bases from V and 1 base from J, with 14 bases between. The CDR3 is 16 amino acids. CDR3 sequence: CASSHIRTENTGELFF. The CDR3 nucleotides are TGTGCCAGCAGTCATATCAGGACTGAGAACACCGGGGAGCTGTTTTTT.

The V gene is TRBV6-4, the J gene TRBJ2-3, with 8 bases matching TRBD2. The CDR3 consists of 18 residues. CDR1 and CDR2 (germline): MRHNA, SNTAGT. After removal of 0 bases from V and 3 bases from J, the junction contained 11 bases not matched to a gene. Here the CDR3 DNA reads TGTGCCAGCAGTGACTCGGCGCGGGGGGCATTCGCTACAGATACGCAGTATTTT. Protein: CASSDSARGAFATDTQYF.

V usage is TRBV9 and J usage is TRBJ1-5, with unresolved D. Germline lookup yields CDR1 SGDLS and CDR2 YYNGEE. The CDR3 length is 15 residues. V dropped 4 bases and J dropped 2 bases, with 13 bases sitting between them. The CDR3 loop is CASSPSVGRNQPQHF. The CDR3 DNA follows: TGTGCCAGCAGCCCCTCTGTCGGTCGCAATCAGCCCCAGCATTTT.

The chain couples TRBV6-1 to TRBJ2-7; 7 bases agree with TRBD1. Germline CDR1 reads MNHNS; CDR2 reads SASEGT. The CDR3 loop spans 15 amino acids. V shed 2 bases, J shed 0 bases, and the junction held 4 bases outside the gene matches. CDR3 sequence: CASSEPAGGSYEQYF. The CDR3 bases are TGTGCCAGCAGTGAACCGGCAGGGGGCTCCTACGAGCAGTACTTC.

The chain joins TRBV5-4 to TRBJ2-5, with D possibly matching TRBD1 (7 bases). CDR3 length equals 13 residues. Germline CDR1 and CDR2: SGHNT and YYREEE (reference sequence). With 5 bases removed from V and 1 base from J, the gap between germline ends came to 9 bases. CDR3 DNA sequence: TGTGCCAGCAGGCAGGGGGGCCAAGAGACCCAGTACTTC. The encoded protein is CASRQGGQETQYF.

The chain employs TRBV23-1 and TRBJ2-7, with 10 bases that match TRBD1. TRBV23-1 is recorded as an ORF, its role being uncertain. V lost 7 bases, J lost 0 bases, and 12 bases stayed unmatched. This CDR3 contains 17 residues. The CDR3 coding sequence is TGCGCCAGCAACCTGCCGGGACAGGGGAGGAGCTCCTACGAGCAGTACTTC. This translates into CASNLPGQGRSSYEQYF.

The chain joins TRBV21-1 to TRBJ1-2; the table names TRBD1, a call not compared with the DNA. TRBV21-1 is assigned pseudogene status. This CDR3 region has 16 residues. As DNA, the CDR3 is TGTGCCAGCAGACCACCAAGGACAGGGGCAAACTATGGCTACACCTTC. Its translation is CASRPPRTGANYGYTF.

This chain's CDR3 is CSARASETQYF. CDR3 in DNA: TGCAGTGCTAGGGCATCCGAGACCCAGTACTTC. This chain joins TRBV20-1 and TRBJ2-5; D not certain. Germline assignment: CDR1 DFQATT and CDR2 SNEGSKA (reference sequence). This CDR3 contains 11 residues. Trimming stripped 3 bases from V and 5 bases from J, with 7 bases between.

This clone turned up a few times. This chain uses TRBV5-5 with TRBJ1-1, with unresolved D. Trimming took off 0 bases at V and 1 base at J, with 7 bases between the two ends. Looked up from germline, CDR1 is SGHKS and CDR2 is YYEKEE (reference sequence). This CDR3 is 14 amino acids long. The CDR3 DNA reads as TGTGCCAGCAGCTTGGACGGTCCGAACACTGAAGCTTTCTTT. This gives the protein CASSLDGPNTEAFF.

This clone was seen just once. The rearrangement joins TRBV2 to TRBJ2-7; tentatively, D is TRBD1 (6 bases). The V and J ends lost 6 bases and 5 bases respectively, with 20 bases between them. CDR1 and CDR2 (germline): SNHLY, FYNNEI. There are 15 residues in the CDR3. The CDR3 bases are TGTGCCAGCAGCACAACGTGGGGGCCGGGGAACGAGCAGTACTTC. Translation: CASSTTWGPGNEQYF.

The V call is TRBV7-2, the J call TRBJ2-6, with D perhaps matching TRBD1 (5 bases). Trimming left V 1 base short and J 6 bases short, with 10 bases between. Germline V lookup: CDR1 SGHTA, CDR2 FQGNSA. The CDR3 sequence is 15 residues long. CDR3 sequence: CASSLGGSEANVLTF. The CDR3 DNA reads as TGTGCCAGCAGCTTAGGGGGCAGTGAGGCCAACGTCCTGACTTTC.

This chain links TRBV19 with TRBJ1-1, with 10 bases identical to TRBD1. The CDR3 is 17 amino acids. Germline V lookup: CDR1 LNHDA, CDR2 SQIVND (reference sequence). V was pared by 6 bases and J by 3 bases, with 13 bases of the junction left unmatched. This chain's CDR3 is CASRGAGTGVLYTEAFF. DNA of the CDR3: TGTGCCAGTAGGGGGGCCGGGACAGGGGTTTTATACACTGAAGCTTTCTTT.

J is TRBJ1-2 and V is TRBV9, with 7 bases fitting TRBD1. The germline V gene has CDR1 SGDLS and CDR2 YYNGEE. The CDR3 consists of 18 residues. Trimming at V came to 0 bases and at J to 8 bases, leaving 19 bases not matched to a gene. CDR3 DNA: TGTGCCAGCAGCGTAGCTACTCAATCCGTATGGCAGGGGGAAGGCTACACCTTC. It translates to CASSVATQSVWQGEGYTF.

The V call is TRBV2, the J call TRBJ1-3, with TRBD1 matching 9 bases. This CDR3 spans 16 amino acids. V lost 4 bases to trimming and J lost 4 bases; unmatched junction nucleotides: 8. CDR1 is SNHLY, CDR2 FYNNEI, per germline. This CDR3 is CASSAVQGARGNTIYF. The DNA for the CDR3 is TGTGCCAGCAGTGCCGTACAGGGGGCCAGGGGAAACACCATATATTTT.